The 18 T cell receptor beta chains below come from one sample, sequenced in a study of T cell responses to AZD1222 COVID-19 vaccine. Profiled with immunoSEQ multiplex PCR; TCRdb holds only in-frame clones, not every one. The sample yields around 99,000 clones, roughly 90% seen once. Sequenced material: peripheral blood, taken 28 days after the second AZD1222 dose. These receptors were obtained from an adult who received the AZD1222 COVID-19 vaccine.

The V call is TRBV2, the J call TRBJ2-7; 13 bases are shared with TRBD2. Germline trimming cut 9 bases from V and 0 bases from J; bases unmatched to any gene: 2. CDR3 size: 14 residues. CDR1 and CDR2 (germline): SNHLY, FYNNEI. The DNA for the CDR3 is TGTGCCAGTACTAGCGGGAGGGCCTCCTACGAGCAGTACTTC. Encoded protein: CASTSGRASYEQYF.

In its sample, this clone was seen once. This chain uses TRBV15 with TRBJ1-6, with D maybe TRBD1 (6 bases). CDR3 size: 16 residues. The germline V and J ends were trimmed by 1 base and 7 bases, with 14 bases remaining between them. The germline V gene has CDR1 LNHNV and CDR2 YYDKDF (reference sequence). The DNA of the CDR3 is TGTGCCACCAGCAGAGGGGGGGGCTCTGGAAATTCACCCCTCCACTTT. Translation gives CATSRGGGSGNSPLHF.

About this clone itself: The sample carries other DNA sequences with the same CDR3. This chain uses TRBV6-5 with TRBJ1-1, with a tentative D call TRBD1 (6 bases). The germline V gene has CDR1 MNHEY and CDR2 SVGAGI. This CDR3 is built from 13 residues. V dropped 9 bases and J dropped 3 bases, with 14 bases sitting between them. This CDR3 reads CASSLNRDTEAFF. Written as DNA, the CDR3 is TGTGCCAGTAGCCTAAACAGGGACACTGAAGCTTTCTTT.

V gene TRBV3-1 (or the pseudogene TRBV3-2) combines with J gene TRBJ1-1; D remains ambiguous. V gave up 3 bases and J gave up 1 base, with 6 bases separating them. The germline V gene has CDR1 LGHDT and CDR2 YNNKEL (reference sequence). The CDR3 has 13 amino acids. The CDR3 bases are TGTGCCAGCAGCCAGAGGGAGAACACTGAAGCTTTCTTT. This translates into CASSQRENTEAFF.

The rearrangement joins TRBV10-3 to TRBJ1-2; D is perhaps TRBD1 (6 bases). In germline, CDR1 is ENHRY, CDR2 SYGVKD. V lost 5 bases, J lost 2 bases, and 9 bases lay in between. The CDR3 is 13 amino acids. CDR3 nucleotides: TGTGCCATCAGTTCTGACAGGAACTATGGCTACACCTTC. It is translated as CAISSDRNYGYTF.

V is TRBV11-2 and J is TRBJ2-1, with D unresolved. Trimming cost V 5 bases and J 7 bases, with 18 bases left between them. Per germline, CDR1 SGHAT and CDR2 FQNNGV. The CDR3 contains 15 residues. The CDR3 DNA follows: TGTGCCAGCAGCCCCCTTGTGGCACTGGGGAATGAGCAGTTCTTC. Protein product: CASSPLVALGNEQFF. The full variable domain, with the rest looked up from reference TRBV11-2 and TRBJ2-1, is EAGVAQSPRYKIIEKRQSVAFWCNPISGHATLYWYQQILGQGPKLLIQFQNNGVVDDSQLPKDRFSAERLKGVDSTLKIQPAKLEDSAVYLCASSPLVALGNEQFFGPGTRLTVL.

The chain carries TRBV7-6 and TRBJ2-1; 10 bases fit TRBD2. Germline V CDR1 and CDR2: SGHVS, FNYEAQ. With V trimmed by 5 bases and J by 8 bases, 12 bases remained unmatched. The CDR3 loop spans 16 amino acids. This CDR3 reads CASSPLAGAGVDEQFF. In nucleotides, the CDR3 is TGTGCCAGCAGCCCGCTAGCGGGAGCAGGGGTAGATGAGCAGTTCTTC. Full variable domain (missing parts from reference TRBV7-6 and TRBJ2-1): GAGVSQSPRYKVTKRGQDVALRCDPISGHVSLYWYRQALGQGPEFLTYFNYEAQQDKSGLPNDRFSAERPEGSISTLTIQRTEQRDSAMYRCASSPLAGAGVDEQFFGPGTRLTVL.

The V gene is TRBV10-1, the J gene TRBJ1-1, with a possible D match to TRBD1 (6 bases). In germline, CDR1 is WNHNN, CDR2 SYGVQD (reference sequence). The CDR3 runs to 15 residues. V lost 3 bases and J 1 base, leaving 12 bases between the germline ends. This chain's CDR3 is CASSEGGTPNTEAFF. CDR3 bases: TGCGCCAGCAGTGAAGGCGGGACACCGAACACTGAAGCTTTCTTT.

In its sample, this clone was seen a few times. V usage is TRBV5-1 and J usage is TRBJ1-2, with TRBD1 matching 9 bases. V gave up 4 bases and J gave up 4 bases; unmatched junction bases: 8. The CDR3 extends over 15 amino acids. Looked up from germline, CDR1 is SGHRS and CDR2 is YFSETQ. CDR3 region: CASSGGTGIIYGYTF. The CDR3 DNA follows: TGCGCCAGCAGCGGCGGGACAGGGATCATCTATGGCTACACCTTC.

The chain joins TRBV28 to TRBJ1-2; possible D gene TRBD1, 6 bases. Deletions cut 3 bases from V and 8 bases from J, with 13 bases between. The CDR3 consists of 13 residues. Germline values: CDR1 MDHEN, CDR2 SYDVKM. The CDR3 DNA reads TGTGCCAGCAGTTTCCGGGGGGCGAGAGGCTACACCTTC. Translation gives CASSFRGARGYTF.

V usage is TRBV5-1 and J usage is TRBJ1-5; TRBD1 is a possible D gene (5 bases). Germline lookup yields CDR1 SGHRS and CDR2 YFSETQ. Trimming removed 1 base from V and 4 bases from J, with 12 bases in between. This CDR3 is built from 15 residues. This CDR3 is CASSLLGLENQPQHF. The CDR3 DNA reads as TGCGCCAGCAGCTTGCTGGGACTCGAGAATCAGCCCCAGCATTTT.

This chain joins TRBV7-8 and TRBJ2-7; a weak D match, TRBD2 (5 bases). This CDR3 is built from 14 residues. Trimming shortened V by 3 bases and J by 4 bases, and 13 bases separated the two germline ends. The V gene's germline CDR1 is SGHVS and CDR2 FQNEAQ. CDR3 sequence reads: CASSFKRPRYEQYF. DNA for the CDR3: TGTGCCAGCAGCTTTAAGCGGCCTAGGTACGAGCAGTACTTC. The variable domain in full, with the rest retrieved from reference TRBV7-8 and TRBJ2-7, is GAGVSQSPRYKVAKRGQDVALRCDPISGHVSLFWYQQALGQGPEFLTYFQNEAQLDKSGLPSDRFFAERPEGSVSTLKIQRTQQEDSAVYLCASSFKRPRYEQYFGPGTRLTVT.

The chain links TRBV18 to TRBJ2-7; D perhaps matches TRBD2 (6 bases). CDR1 and CDR2 (germline): KGHSH, LQKENI. The CDR3 covers 14 residues. V lost 2 bases, J lost 0 bases, and 8 bases lay in between. CDR3: CASSPASASYEQYF. CDR3 in DNA: TGTGCCAGCTCACCAGCTAGCGCCTCCTACGAGCAGTACTTC. The full variable domain, completed using reference TRBV18 and TRBJ2-7, is NAGVMQNPRHLVRRRGQEARLRCSPMKGHSHVYWYRQLPEEGLKFMVYLQKENIIDESGMPKERFSAEFPKEGPSILRIQQVVRGDSAAYFCASSPASASYEQYFGPGTRLTVT.

The chain employs TRBV5-1 and TRBJ2-4, with 11 bases that match TRBD2. From germline, CDR1 is SGHRS and CDR2 YFSETQ. V lost 3 bases and J lost 0; bases outside the gene matches: 5. CDR3 length: 17 amino acids. The CDR3 DNA is TGCGCCAGCAGCTCGGGACTAGCGGTACTAGCCAAAAACATTCAGTACTTC. Its protein product is CASSSGLAVLAKNIQYF.

This chain uses TRBV29-1 with TRBJ1-1, with D possibly TRBD1 on 5 matching bases. Deletions cut 7 bases from V and 0 bases from J, with 21 bases between. CDR1 and CDR2 (germline): SQVTM, ANQGSEA. The CDR3 totals 16 residues. CDR3 sequence (DNA): TGCAGCGCACAAGGAGGAGGAAGGGGTATGAACACTGAAGCTTTCTTT. Amino acid sequence: CSAQGGGRGMNTEAFF.

V is TRBV5-4 and J is TRBJ1-1; 7 nucleotides match TRBD1. Germline assignment: CDR1 SGHNT and CDR2 YYREEE (reference sequence). This CDR3 contains 14 residues. J gave up 1 base and V 5 bases, and 5 bases lay outside the gene matches. In nucleotides, the CDR3 is TGTGCCAGCAGACGATACAGGGGGAACACTGAAGCTTTCTTT. It yields the protein CASRRYRGNTEAFF.

This rearrangement joins TRBV19 to TRBJ1-3; tentative D call: TRBD1 (5 bases). This CDR3 comprises 15 residues. Trimming shortened V by 3 bases and J by 0 bases, and 9 bases separated the two germline ends. Germline-derived CDR1 and CDR2 are LNHDA and SQIVND (reference sequence). CDR3 loop: CASSMQGGSGNTIYF. DNA for the CDR3: TGTGCCAGTAGTATGCAGGGCGGCTCTGGAAACACCATATATTTT.

The chain joins TRBV6-1 to TRBJ1-2; weak D call: TRBD1 (6 bases). There are 15 residues in the CDR3. V lost 0 bases, J lost 0 bases, and 8 bases lay in between. Germline CDR1 MNHNS, CDR2 SASEGT. This CDR3 is CASSEAGGSNYGYTF. The CDR3 DNA reads TGTGCCAGCAGTGAAGCAGGGGGTTCTAACTATGGCTACACCTTC.